This T cell receptor beta chain was retrieved from a study of spatial heterogeneity in lung cancer. Overall study: Beta-chain sequences consistently outnumbered alpha-chain sequences in detection.

Looked up from germline, CDR1 is SGHNT and CDR2 is YYREEE (reference sequence). The CDR3 has 15 amino acids. Deletions cut 1 base from V and 1 base from J, with 10 bases between. Unique molecular identifiers tagged every individual TCR cDNA molecule. MiXCR, applied by TCRdb to the 5' RACE reads, yields one record per CDR3 protein. This sample has roughly 39,000 distinct CDR3 sequences, with approximately 6.3% found just once. In this sample, this clonotype turned up many times. Specified time point: sample taken at primary tumor resection. Donation came from over 60 patients with untreated early-stage non-small cell lung cancer. From tumor, nontumor lung or frozen PBMC, whole RNA was taken unsorted for sequencing.

The receptor comes from a female donor with early-stage non-small cell lung cancer. The specimen was PBMCs, collected at surgery. This rearrangement joins TRBV5-4 to TRBJ2-3, with unresolved D. The CDR3 protein is CASSLTSPRTDTQYF. As DNA, the CDR3 is TGTGCCAGCAGCTTGACGTCCCCCCGCACAGATACGCAGTATTTT.